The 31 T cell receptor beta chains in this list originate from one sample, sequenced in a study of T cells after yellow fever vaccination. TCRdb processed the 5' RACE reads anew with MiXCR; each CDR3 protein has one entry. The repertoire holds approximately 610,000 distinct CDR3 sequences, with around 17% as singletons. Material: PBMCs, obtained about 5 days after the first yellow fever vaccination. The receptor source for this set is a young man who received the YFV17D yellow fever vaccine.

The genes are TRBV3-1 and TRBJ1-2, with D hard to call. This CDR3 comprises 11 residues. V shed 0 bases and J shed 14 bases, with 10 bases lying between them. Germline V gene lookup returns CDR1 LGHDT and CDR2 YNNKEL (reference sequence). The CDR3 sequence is CASSQEVVRTF. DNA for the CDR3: TGTGCCAGCAGCCAAGAAGTCGTGAGGACCTTC. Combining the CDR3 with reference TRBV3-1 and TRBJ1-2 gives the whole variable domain DTAVSQTPKYLVTQMGNDKSIKCEQNLGHDTMYWYKQDSKKFLKIMFSYNNKELIINETVPNRFSPKSPDKAHLNLHINSLELGDSAVYFCASSQEVVRTFGSGTRLTVV.

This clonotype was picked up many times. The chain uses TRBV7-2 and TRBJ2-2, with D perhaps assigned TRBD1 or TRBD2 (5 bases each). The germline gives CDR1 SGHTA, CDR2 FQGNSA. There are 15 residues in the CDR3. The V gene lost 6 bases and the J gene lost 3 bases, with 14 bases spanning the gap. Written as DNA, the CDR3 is TGTGCCAGCAGTTCCCGTCTGGGGGACACCGGGGAGCTGTTTTTT. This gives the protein CASSSRLGDTGELFF.

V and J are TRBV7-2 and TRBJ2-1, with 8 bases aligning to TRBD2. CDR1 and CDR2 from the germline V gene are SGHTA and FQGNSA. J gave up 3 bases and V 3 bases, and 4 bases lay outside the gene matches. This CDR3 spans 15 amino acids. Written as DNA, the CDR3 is TGTGCCAGCAGCTTCGGGGGGGCCCTCTACAATGAGCAGTTCTTC. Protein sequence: CASSFGGALYNEQFF.

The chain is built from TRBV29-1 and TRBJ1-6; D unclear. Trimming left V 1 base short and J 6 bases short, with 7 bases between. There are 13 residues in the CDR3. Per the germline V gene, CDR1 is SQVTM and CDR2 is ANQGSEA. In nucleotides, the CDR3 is TGCAGCGTTGAAGTACAGCCTAATTCACCCCTCCACTTT. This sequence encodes CSVEVQPNSPLHF.

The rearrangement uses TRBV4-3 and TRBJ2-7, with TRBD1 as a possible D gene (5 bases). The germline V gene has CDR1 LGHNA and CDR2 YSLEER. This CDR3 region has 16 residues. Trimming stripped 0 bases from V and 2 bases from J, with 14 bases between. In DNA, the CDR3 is TGCGCCAGCAGCCAAGATAGGACAACCCCCGCCTACGAGCAGTACTTC. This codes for CASSQDRTTPAYEQYF.

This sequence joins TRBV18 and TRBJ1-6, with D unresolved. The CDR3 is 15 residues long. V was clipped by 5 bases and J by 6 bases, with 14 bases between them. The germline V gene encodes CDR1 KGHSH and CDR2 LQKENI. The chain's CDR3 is CASSDVRASNSPLHF. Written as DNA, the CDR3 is TGTGCCAGCTCAGATGTGCGGGCCAGTAATTCACCCCTCCACTTT.

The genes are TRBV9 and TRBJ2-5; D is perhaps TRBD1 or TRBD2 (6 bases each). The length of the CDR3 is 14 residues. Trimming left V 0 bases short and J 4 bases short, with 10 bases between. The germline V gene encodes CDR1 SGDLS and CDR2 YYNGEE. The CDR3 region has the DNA TGTGCCAGCAGCGTAGCGGGGGCGGGAGAGACCCAGTACTTC. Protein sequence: CASSVAGAGETQYF.

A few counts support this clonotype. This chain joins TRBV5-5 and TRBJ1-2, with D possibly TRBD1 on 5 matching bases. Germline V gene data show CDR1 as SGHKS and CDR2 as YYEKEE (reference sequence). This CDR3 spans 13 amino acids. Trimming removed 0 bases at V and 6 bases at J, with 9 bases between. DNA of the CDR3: TGTGCCAGCAGCTTGGCAGGGAGTGATGGCTACACCTTC. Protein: CASSLAGSDGYTF.

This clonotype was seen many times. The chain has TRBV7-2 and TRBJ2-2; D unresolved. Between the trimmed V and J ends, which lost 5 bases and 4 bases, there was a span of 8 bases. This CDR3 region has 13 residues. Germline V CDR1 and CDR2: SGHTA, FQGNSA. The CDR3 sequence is CASSRLLTGELFF. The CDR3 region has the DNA TGTGCCAGCAGCAGACTCCTCACCGGGGAGCTGTTTTTT.

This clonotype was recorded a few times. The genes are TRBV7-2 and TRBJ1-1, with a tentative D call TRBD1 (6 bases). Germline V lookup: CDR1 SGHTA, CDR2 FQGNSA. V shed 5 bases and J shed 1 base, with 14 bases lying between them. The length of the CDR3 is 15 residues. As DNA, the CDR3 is TGTGCCAGCAGCCCCCTGGGGGCGGAGAACACTGAAGCTTTCTTT. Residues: CASSPLGAENTEAFF.

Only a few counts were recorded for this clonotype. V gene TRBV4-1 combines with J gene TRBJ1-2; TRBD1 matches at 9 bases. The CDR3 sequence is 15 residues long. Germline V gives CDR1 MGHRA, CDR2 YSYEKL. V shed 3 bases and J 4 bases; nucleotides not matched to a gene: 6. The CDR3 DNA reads TGCGCCAGCAGCCACAAACAGGGGGCCGCCTATGGCTACACCTTC. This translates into CASSHKQGAAYGYTF.

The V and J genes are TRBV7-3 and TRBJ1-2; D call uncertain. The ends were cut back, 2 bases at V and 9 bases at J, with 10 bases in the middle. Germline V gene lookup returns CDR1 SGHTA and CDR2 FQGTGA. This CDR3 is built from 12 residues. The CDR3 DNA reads TGTGCCAGCAGCTTATCGGGAAGAAGCTACACCTTC. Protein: CASSLSGRSYTF. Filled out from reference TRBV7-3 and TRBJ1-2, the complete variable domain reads GAGVSQTPSNKVTEKGKYVELRCDPISGHTALYWYRQSLGQGPEFLIYFQGTGAADDSGLPNDRFFAVRPEGSVSTLKIQRTERGDSAVYLCASSLSGRSYTFGSGTRLTVV.

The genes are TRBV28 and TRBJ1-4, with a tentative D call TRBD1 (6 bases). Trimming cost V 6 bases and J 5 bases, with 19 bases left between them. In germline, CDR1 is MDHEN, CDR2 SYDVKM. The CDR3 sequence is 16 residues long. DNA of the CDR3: TGTGCCAGCAGCTCTCCACCGGGACAAGGGAATGAAAAACTGTTTTTT. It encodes CASSSPPGQGNEKLFF.

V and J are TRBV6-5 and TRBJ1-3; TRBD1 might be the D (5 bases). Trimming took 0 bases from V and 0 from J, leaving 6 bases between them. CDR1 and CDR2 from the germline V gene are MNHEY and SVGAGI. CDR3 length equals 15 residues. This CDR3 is CASSYSTDSGNTIYF. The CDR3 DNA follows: TGTGCCAGCAGTTACTCGACAGACTCTGGAAACACCATATATTTT.

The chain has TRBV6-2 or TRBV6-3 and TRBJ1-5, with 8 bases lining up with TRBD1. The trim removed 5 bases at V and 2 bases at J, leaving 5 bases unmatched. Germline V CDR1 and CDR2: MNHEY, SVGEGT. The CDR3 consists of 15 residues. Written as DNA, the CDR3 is TGTGCCAGCAGTCCGACAGGGGAGGGCAATCAGCCCCAGCATTTT. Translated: CASSPTGEGNQPQHF.

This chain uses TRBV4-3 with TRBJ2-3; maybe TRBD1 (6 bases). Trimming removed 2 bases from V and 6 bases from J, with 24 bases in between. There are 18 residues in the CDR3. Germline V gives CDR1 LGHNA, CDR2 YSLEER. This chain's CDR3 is CASSQNPQRGTKFDTQYF. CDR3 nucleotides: TGCGCCAGCAGCCAAAATCCTCAGAGGGGGACAAAATTCGATACGCAGTATTTT.

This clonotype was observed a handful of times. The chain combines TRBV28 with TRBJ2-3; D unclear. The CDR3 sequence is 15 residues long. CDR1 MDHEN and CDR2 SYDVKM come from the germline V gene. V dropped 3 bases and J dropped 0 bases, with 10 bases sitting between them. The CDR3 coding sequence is TGTGCCAGCAGTTTTTCGCGGCCGAGCACAGATACGCAGTATTTT. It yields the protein CASSFSRPSTDTQYF.

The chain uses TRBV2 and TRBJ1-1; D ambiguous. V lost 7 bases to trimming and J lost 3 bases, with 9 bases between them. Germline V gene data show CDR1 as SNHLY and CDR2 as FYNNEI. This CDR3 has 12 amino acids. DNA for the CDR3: TGTGCCAGCAAGACTGGAGACACTGAAGCTTTCTTT. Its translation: CASKTGDTEAFF.

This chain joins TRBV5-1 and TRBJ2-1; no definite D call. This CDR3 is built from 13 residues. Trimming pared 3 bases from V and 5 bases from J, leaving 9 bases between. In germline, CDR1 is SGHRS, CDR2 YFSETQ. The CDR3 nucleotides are TGCGCCAGCAGCTCGAACACGAACAATGAGCAGTTCTTC. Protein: CASSSNTNNEQFF.

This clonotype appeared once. The CDR3 protein is CSAPEGFGNTIYF. As DNA, the CDR3 is TGCAGTGCGCCCGAGGGCTTTGGAAACACCATATATTTT. V gene TRBV20-1 combines with J gene TRBJ1-3; D gene uncertain. Germline CDR1 and CDR2: DFQATT and SNEGSKA (reference sequence). The ends were cut back, 6 bases at V and 3 bases at J, with 12 bases in the middle. The CDR3 is made up of 13 amino acids.

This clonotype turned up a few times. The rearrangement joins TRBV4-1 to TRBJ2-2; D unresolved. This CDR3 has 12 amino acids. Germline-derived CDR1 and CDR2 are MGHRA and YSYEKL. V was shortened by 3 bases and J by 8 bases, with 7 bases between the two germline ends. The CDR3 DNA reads TGCGCCAGCAGCCACCATTCGGGGGAGCTGTTTTTT. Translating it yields CASSHHSGELFF.

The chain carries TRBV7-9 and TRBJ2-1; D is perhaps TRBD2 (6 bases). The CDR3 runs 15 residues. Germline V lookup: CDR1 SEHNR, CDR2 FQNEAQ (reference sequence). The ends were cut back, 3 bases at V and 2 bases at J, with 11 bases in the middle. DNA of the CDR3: TGTGCCAGCAGCTTCGGCGGGGAGACCTACAATGAGCAGTTCTTC. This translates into CASSFGGETYNEQFF.

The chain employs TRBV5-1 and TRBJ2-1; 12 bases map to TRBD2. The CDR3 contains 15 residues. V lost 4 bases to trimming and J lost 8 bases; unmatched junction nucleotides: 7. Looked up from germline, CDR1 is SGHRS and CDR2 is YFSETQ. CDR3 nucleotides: TGCGCCAGCAGCCTCCCTAGCGGGGGGGCCGATGAGCAGTTCTTC. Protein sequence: CASSLPSGGADEQFF.

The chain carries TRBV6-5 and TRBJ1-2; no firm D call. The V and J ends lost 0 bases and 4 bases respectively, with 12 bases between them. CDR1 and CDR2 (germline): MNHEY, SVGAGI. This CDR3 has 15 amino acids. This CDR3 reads CASSYSTDQSYGYTF. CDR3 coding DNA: TGTGCCAGCAGTTACTCGACGGATCAGAGCTATGGCTACACCTTC.

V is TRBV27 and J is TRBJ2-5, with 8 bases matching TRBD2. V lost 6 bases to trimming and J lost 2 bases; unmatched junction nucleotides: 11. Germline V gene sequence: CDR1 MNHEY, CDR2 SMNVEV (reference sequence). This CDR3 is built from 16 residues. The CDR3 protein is CASRSFGGADQETQYF. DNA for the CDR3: TGTGCCAGCAGATCCTTCGGGGGGGCCGATCAAGAGACCCAGTACTTC.

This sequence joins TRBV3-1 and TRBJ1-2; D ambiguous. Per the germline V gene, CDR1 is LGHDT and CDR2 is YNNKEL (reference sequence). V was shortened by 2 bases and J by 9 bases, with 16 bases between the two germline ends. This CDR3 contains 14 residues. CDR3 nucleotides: TGTGCCAGCAGCCAAATGGGAAATGGTAGACGCTACACCTTC. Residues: CASSQMGNGRRYTF.

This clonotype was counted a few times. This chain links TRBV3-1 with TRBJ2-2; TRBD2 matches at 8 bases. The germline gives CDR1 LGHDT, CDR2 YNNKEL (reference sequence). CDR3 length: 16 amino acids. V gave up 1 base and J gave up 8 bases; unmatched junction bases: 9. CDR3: CASSQVRAGVRGELFF. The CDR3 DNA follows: TGTGCCAGCAGCCAAGTTCGAGCGGGGGTCCGTGGGGAGCTGTTTTTT.

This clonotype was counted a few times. The CDR3 sequence is CSARHTDGAFF. The CDR3, as DNA: TGCAGTGCTAGGCACACTGACGGAGCTTTCTTT. The rearrangement joins TRBV20-1 to TRBJ1-1; no reliable D call. The V and J ends lost 3 bases and 10 bases respectively, with 12 bases between them. Germline CDR1 DFQATT, CDR2 SNEGSKA (reference sequence). This CDR3 is 11 amino acids long.

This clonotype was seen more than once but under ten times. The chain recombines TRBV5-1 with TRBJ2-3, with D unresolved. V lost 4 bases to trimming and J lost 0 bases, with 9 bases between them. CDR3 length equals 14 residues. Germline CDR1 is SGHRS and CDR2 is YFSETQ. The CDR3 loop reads CASSKPESTDTQYF. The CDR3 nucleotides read TGCGCCAGCAGCAAGCCAGAGAGCACAGATACGCAGTATTTT.

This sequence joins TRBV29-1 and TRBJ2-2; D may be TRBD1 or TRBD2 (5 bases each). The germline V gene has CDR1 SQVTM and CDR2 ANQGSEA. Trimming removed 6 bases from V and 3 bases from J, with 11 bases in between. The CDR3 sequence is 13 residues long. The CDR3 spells CSVPGRDTGELFF. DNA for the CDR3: TGCAGCGTGCCGGGACGGGACACCGGGGAGCTGTTTTTT.

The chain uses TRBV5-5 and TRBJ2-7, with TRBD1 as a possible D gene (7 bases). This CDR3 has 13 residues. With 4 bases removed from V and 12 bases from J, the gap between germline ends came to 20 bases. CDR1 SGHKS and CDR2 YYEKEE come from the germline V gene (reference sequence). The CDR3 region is CASSLGAAGGLYV. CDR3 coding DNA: TGTGCCAGCAGCCTCGGCGCGGCAGGGGGACTGTACGTC.